These T cell receptor beta chains were read from a single sample in a study of Ad26.COV2.S vaccination and SARS-CoV-2 variants. Clones were sequenced by immunoSEQ multiplex PCR, and TCRdb holds only the in-frame ones, with some missing. The table shows some 350,000 clones, with 85% to 90% occurring only once. Source: peripheral blood, taken in a trial of Ad26.COV2.S vaccine versus placebo. The source is a person aged 18-60 years who received the Ad26.COV2.S COVID-19 vaccine or a placebo. CDR3s include the opening cysteine and the closing phenylalanine or tryptophan. Fields, in order: J gene, D gene, V gene, clone size, CDR3 length, CDR3 DNA, CDR3 protein. The D gene is left open where the match is weak. Expanded clones get a size class; other rows say once, few or many, or leave the size out.

>TRBJ1-4|-|TRBV25-1|-|14
TGTGCCAGCAGCCTGTTGGCCCCTCGGGAAAAACTGTTTTTT
CASSLLAPREKLFF
>TRBJ1-1|-|TRBV11-3|-|13
TGTGCCAGCAGCGATACTGTAGGAACTGAAGCTTTCTTT
CASSDTVGTEAFF
>TRBJ1-1|-|TRBV6-1|-|15
TGTGCCAGCAGTGACCCGCCCCCACAAGACACTGAAGCTTTCTTT
CASSDPPPQDTEAFF
>TRBJ1-3|-|TRBV12-5|-|14
TGTGCTAGTGGTTCCCCCGGCTCTGGAAACACCATATATTTT
CASGSPGSGNTIYF
>TRBJ1-1|-|TRBV5-8|-|15
TGTGCCAGCAGCTTGTTTTTCGGGTGGGGCACTGAAGCTTTCTTT
CASSLFFGWGTEAFF
>TRBJ1-1|-|TRBV4-1|-|18
TGCGCCAGCAGCCAAGTCTCGGGGGTTTCCTCCGGCTACACTGAAGCTTTCTTT
CASSQVSGVSSGYTEAFF
>TRBJ2-7|-|TRBV7-2|-|14
TGTGCCAGCAGCCCTATAACTAGCACCTACGAGCAGTACTTC
CASSPITSTYEQYF
>TRBJ1-3|TRBD1|TRBV2|-|19
TGTGCCAGCAGTGAAGTCAGTCCCGGTGGGACAGGCGGTGGAAACACCATATATTTT
CASSEVSPGGTGGGNTIYF
>TRBJ2-2|-|TRBV5-4|-|14
TGTGCCAGCAGCTTGCTCGGTCGGGACGGGGAGCTGTTTTTT
CASSLLGRDGELFF
>TRBJ1-5|-|TRBV19|-|15
TGTGCCAGTAGTATGGTGGGGGGAGGCAATCAGCCCCAGCATTTT
CASSMVGGGNQPQHF
>TRBJ1-1|-|TRBV6-6|-|13
TGTGCCAGCAGTCTTACCGAGAGACTCGAAGCTTTCTTT
CASSLTERLEAFF
>TRBJ1-6|-|TRBV7-6|-|13
TGTGCCAGCAGCTTAGTGTGGGACGCACCCCTCCACTTT
CASSLVWDAPLHF
>TRBJ1-1|-|TRBV7-9|once|15
TGTGCCAGCAGGCCCTTGGGAACCCTTAACACTGAAGCTTTCTTT
CASRPLGTLNTEAFF
>TRBJ2-1|-|TRBV5-6|-|16
TGTGCCAGCAGCTTGTTGATACGGGAAAGAGGCGATGAGCAGTTCTTC
CASSLLIRERGDEQFF
>TRBJ2-3|TRBD2|TRBV5-4|-|16
TGTGCCAGCAGCTTGTCTAGCGGGAAAGGGGGAGATACGCAGTATTTT
CASSLSSGKGGDTQYF
>TRBJ2-1|-|TRBV7-9|few|16
TGTGCCAGCAGTGGGTATAGCGGTTCCTCCTACAATGAGCAGTTCTTC
CASSGYSGSSYNEQFF
>TRBJ2-3|-|TRBV21-1|once|14
TGTGCCAGCCAAGGAGGAGAACACACAGATACGCAGTATTTT
CASQGGEHTDTQYF
>TRBJ1-2|-|TRBV3-1/TRBV3-2|-|12
TGTGCCAGCAGCCTTAGGGACTATGGCTACACCTTC
CASSLRDYGYTF
>TRBJ2-3|-|TRBV25-1|-|17
TGTGCCAGCAGTGAAGGTTATATCACAGGGTACACAGATACGCAGTATTTT
CASSEGYITGYTDTQYF
>TRBJ1-2|TRBD1|TRBV5-6|-|15
TGTGCCAGCAGCTTGGGCCAGACAGGGTTCTATGGCTACACCTTC
CASSLGQTGFYGYTF
>TRBJ2-1|-|TRBV7-8|-|13
TGTGCCAGCAGCATAGAGTCAGGGACCGAGCAGTTCTTC
CASSIESGTEQFF
>TRBJ2-1|-|TRBV21-1|-|14
TGTGCCAACACACCGGGACTAGCGTGGAATGAGCAGTTCTTC
CANTPGLAWNEQFF
>TRBJ2-1|TRBD1|TRBV27|-|17
TGTGCCAGCAGTCAAGCCGCCAGGGGGTATTCCTACAATGAGCAGTTCTTC
CASSQAARGYSYNEQFF
>TRBJ1-2|TRBD1|TRBV5-4|-|15
TGTGCCAGCAGATATACAGGGGGCCCTAACTATGGCTACACCTTC
CASRYTGGPNYGYTF
>TRBJ2-5|-|TRBV19|-|11
TGTGCTACAGGGCCCGGGGAGACCCAGTACTTC
CATGPGETQYF
>TRBJ1-2|-|TRBV11-2|-|14
TGTGCCAGCAGCTTAGCCGGGCTGGACTATGGCTACACCTTC
CASSLAGLDYGYTF
>TRBJ2-7|-|TRBV7-9|-|16
TGTGCCAGCAGCTCCCCGGATGAGGGGGGCAGGTTCGGCAAGTACTTC
CASSSPDEGGRFGKYF
>TRBJ1-2|-|TRBV7-9|few|13
TGTGCCAGCAGCTCCGGATCGAACTATGGCTACACCTTC
CASSSGSNYGYTF
>TRBJ2-2|-|TRBV7-2|-|16
TGTGCCAGCAGCCCAAAGACAGAACTTAACACCGGGGAGCTGTTTTTT
CASSPKTELNTGELFF
>TRBJ2-1|-|TRBV24-1|-|14
TGTGCCACCAGTCCCGATGGGCCACCCAATGAGCAGTTCTTC
CATSPDGPPNEQFF
>TRBJ2-7|-|TRBV10-3|few|15
TGTGCCATCAGTGGTTCGGGACAGCTCCGGGGGGGGCAGTACTTC
CAISGSGQLRGGQYF
>TRBJ2-1|-|TRBV3-1/TRBV3-2|-|15
TGTGCCAGCAGCCAAGGGAGGATCCCGGGGGCTGAGCAGTTCTTC
CASSQGRIPGAEQFF
>TRBJ1-2|TRBD1|TRBV7-2|-|14
TGTGCCAGCAGCTTAAGGGACAGTACTTATGGCTACACCTTC
CASSLRDSTYGYTF
>TRBJ2-3|-|TRBV19|-|13
TGTGCCAGTAGTATAGCACGTACAGATACGCAGTATTTT
CASSIARTDTQYF
>TRBJ1-5|TRBD1|TRBV6-5|-|15
TGTGCCAGCAGTCCGGACAGGGGGTTCGGTCAGCCCCAGCATTTT
CASSPDRGFGQPQHF
>TRBJ1-4|-|TRBV12-3/TRBV12-4|-|13
TGTGCCAGCAGGGGGCAGGGCGATGAAAAACTGTTTTTT
CASRGQGDEKLFF
>TRBJ1-3|-|TRBV28|-|20
TGTGCCAGCATCTCGAGAAAAACGGTCCTACCGGGGGACTCTGGAAACACCATATATTTT
CASISRKTVLPGDSGNTIYF
>TRBJ1-5|-|TRBV19|-|14
TGTGCCAGTAGTTCGAGAAGTCTCAATCAGCCCCAGCATTTT
CASSSRSLNQPQHF
>TRBJ1-1|TRBD1|TRBV11-3|-|14
TGTGCCAGCAGCTTAGGGACAGGGAACACTGAAGCTTTCTTT
CASSLGTGNTEAFF
>TRBJ1-5|-|TRBV2|-|15
TGTGCCAGCAGTGATTCCCTGGGGGGCAATCAGCCCCAGCATTTT
CASSDSLGGNQPQHF
>TRBJ1-1|TRBD1|TRBV28|-|15
TGTGCCAGCAGAAGACAGGGAATGAGGTACACTGAAGCTTTCTTT
CASRRQGMRYTEAFF
>TRBJ1-1|-|TRBV5-8|-|16
TGTGCCAGCACCTCGGGGGAGTATATCATGAACACTGAAGCTTTCTTT
CASTSGEYIMNTEAFF
>TRBJ1-2|TRBD1|TRBV28|once|16
TGTGCCAGCAGTATTGGACAGGGGACTGGTACCTATGGCTACACCTTC
CASSIGQGTGTYGYTF
>TRBJ2-1|-|TRBV19|-|14
TGTGCCAGTAGTAGAGGAGCCACCGATAATGAGCAGTTCTTC
CASSRGATDNEQFF
>TRBJ2-2|-|TRBV19|-|13
TGTGCCAGTAGTATAGCGAGTGCCGGGGAGCTGTTTTTT
CASSIASAGELFF
>TRBJ1-6|TRBD1|TRBV4-3|-|20
TGCGCCAGCAGCCAAGATCGTCTTTCAGGGACAGTTTTCGCCAATTCACCCCTCCACTTT
CASSQDRLSGTVFANSPLHF
>TRBJ2-6|-|TRBV4-3|-|17
TGCGCCAGCAGCCAAGATCCGGATAGAGCTGGGGCCAACGTCCTGACTTTC
CASSQDPDRAGANVLTF
>TRBJ1-2|TRBD1|TRBV5-4|-|16
TGTGCCAGCAGCATTGACAGGGGGGATGGTAACTATGGCTACACCTTC
CASSIDRGDGNYGYTF
>TRBJ2-3|-|TRBV10-2|-|14
TGCGCCAGCAGTTTGTATGAGTACACAGATACGCAGTATTTT
CASSLYEYTDTQYF
>TRBJ2-2|-|TRBV6-5|-|14
TGTGCCAGCACTACCGACAGGTTCACCGGGGAGCTGTTTTTT
CASTTDRFTGELFF
>TRBJ2-7|-|TRBV10-3|-|14
TGTGCCATCAGTGGGGTAGACAAGTCCTACGAGCAGTACTTC
CAISGVDKSYEQYF
>TRBJ2-7|-|TRBV5-6|once|14
TGTGCCAGCTCGACTGAATACTTGGTCTACGAGCAGTACTTC
CASSTEYLVYEQYF
>TRBJ1-1|-|TRBV7-9|-|15
TGTGCCAGCAGCTTATGGGGATGGGAGGACACTGAAGCTTTCTTT
CASSLWGWEDTEAFF
>TRBJ1-2|-|TRBV6-5|-|15
TGTGCCAGCAGTTACCAGGTGACCCCCAACTATGGCTACACCTTC
CASSYQVTPNYGYTF